This paragraph covers one T cell receptor (beta chain) sequence. Its antigen is unknown. The data were taken from a study of T cells in localized non-small cell lung cancer. General study points: The study linked higher blood T cell density to longer overall survival. Among the top 100 tumor clones, a median around 60 appeared in adjacent lung. One tumor region alone was sequenced, and heterogeneity therefore remains possible. Highest T cell clonality was seen in uninvolved adjacent lung, surpassing that measured in tumor.

The table came from immunoSEQ multiplex PCR; TCRdb's copy has only in-frame clones and leaves some out. The sample yields 45,000 to 70,000 clones, 80% to 90% seen once. Germline-derived CDR1 and CDR2 are SGHAT and FQNNGV. Trimming took 5 bases from V and 6 from J, leaving 11 bases between them. This CDR3 is built from 13 residues. The chain joins TRBV11-2 to TRBJ1-5; TRBD1 is a possible D gene (5 bases). This clonotype was sampled from a woman aged 40-70 years with stage I lung adenocarcinoma. The specimen comprised peripheral blood, sampled before any cancer treatment. CDR3: CASSQGVFQPQHF. CDR3 DNA sequence: TGTGCCAGCAGCCAGGGAGTTTTTCAGCCCCAGCATTTT.